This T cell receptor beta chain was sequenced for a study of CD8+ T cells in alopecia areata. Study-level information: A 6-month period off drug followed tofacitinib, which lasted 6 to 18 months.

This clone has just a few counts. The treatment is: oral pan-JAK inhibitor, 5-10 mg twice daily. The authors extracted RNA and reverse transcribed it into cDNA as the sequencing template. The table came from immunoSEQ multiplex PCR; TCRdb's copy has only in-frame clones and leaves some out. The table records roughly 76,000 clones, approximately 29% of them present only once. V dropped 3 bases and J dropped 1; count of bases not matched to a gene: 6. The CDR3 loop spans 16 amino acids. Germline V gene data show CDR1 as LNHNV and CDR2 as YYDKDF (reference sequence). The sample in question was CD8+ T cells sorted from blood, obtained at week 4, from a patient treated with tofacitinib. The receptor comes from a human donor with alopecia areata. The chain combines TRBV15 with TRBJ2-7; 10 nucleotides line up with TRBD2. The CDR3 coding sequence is TGTGCCACCAGCAGGGGTCTAGCGGGAGCGTCCTACGAGCAGTACTTC. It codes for CATSRGLAGASYEQYF.